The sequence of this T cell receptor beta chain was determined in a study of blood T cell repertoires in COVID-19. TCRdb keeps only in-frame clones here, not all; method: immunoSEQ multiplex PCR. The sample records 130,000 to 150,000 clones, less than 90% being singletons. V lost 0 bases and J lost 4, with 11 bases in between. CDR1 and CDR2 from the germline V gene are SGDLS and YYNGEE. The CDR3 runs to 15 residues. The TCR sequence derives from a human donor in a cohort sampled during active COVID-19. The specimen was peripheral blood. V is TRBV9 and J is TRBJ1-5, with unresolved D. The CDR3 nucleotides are TGTGCCAGCAGCGTAGATGTTGGCGGGAATCAGCCCCAGCATTTT. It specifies CASSVDVGGNQPQHF.